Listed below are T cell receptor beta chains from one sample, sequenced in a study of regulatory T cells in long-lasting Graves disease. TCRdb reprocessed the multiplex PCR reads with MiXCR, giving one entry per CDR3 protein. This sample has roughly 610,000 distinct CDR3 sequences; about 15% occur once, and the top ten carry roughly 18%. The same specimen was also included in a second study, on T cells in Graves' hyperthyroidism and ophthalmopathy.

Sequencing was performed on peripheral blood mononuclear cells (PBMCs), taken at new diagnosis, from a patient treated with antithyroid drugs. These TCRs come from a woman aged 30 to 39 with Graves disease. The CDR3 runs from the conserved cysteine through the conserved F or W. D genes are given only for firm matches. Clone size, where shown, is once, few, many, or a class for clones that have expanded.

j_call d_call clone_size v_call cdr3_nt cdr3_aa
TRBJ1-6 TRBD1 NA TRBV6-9 TGTGCCAGCGGTTACGACGGGGACAGGCCAGATTCACCCCTCCACTTT CASGYDGDRPDSPLHF
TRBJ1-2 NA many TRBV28 TGTGCCAGCAGTTCCCCCGGTGGCTACACCTTC CASSSPGGYTF
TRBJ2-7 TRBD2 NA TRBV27 TGTGCCAGCAGTGCCACTAGCGGGAGGGCCCGGTACGAGCAGTACTTC CASSATSGRARYEQYF
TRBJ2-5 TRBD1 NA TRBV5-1 TGCGCCAGCAGCCATGGGACAGGGGGGGGAGAGACCCAGTACTTC CASSHGTGGGETQYF
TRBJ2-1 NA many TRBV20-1 TGCAGTGCTCAGCCACAACTAGCCAGGGGGAACTACAATGAGCAGTTCTTC CSAQPQLARGNYNEQFF
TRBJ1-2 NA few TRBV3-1 TGTGCCAGCAGCCAATTCTATGGCTGCACCTTC CASSQFYGCTF
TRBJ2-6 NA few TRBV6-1 TGTGCCAGCACTCGCGCCCAAGTCCTCTCTGGGGCCAACGTCCTGACTTTC CASTRAQVLSGANVLTF
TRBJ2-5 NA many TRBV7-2 TGTGCCAGCACTAACGGAGAGACCCAGTACTTC CASTNGETQYF
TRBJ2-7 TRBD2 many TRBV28 TGTGCCAGCAGTCCAGCGGTAGCGGGTGGGTACGAGCAGTACTTC CASSPAVAGGYEQYF
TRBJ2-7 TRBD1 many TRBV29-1 TGCAGCGTTGGGGACAGGTCCTACGAGCAGTACTTC CSVGDRSYEQYF
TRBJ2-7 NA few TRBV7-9 TGTGCCAGCAGCCCCACAGGGGAGGGACCCTACGAGCAGTACTTC CASSPTGEGPYEQYF
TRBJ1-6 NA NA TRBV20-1 TGCAGTGCTCCGCTAATTACAGGGAACAATTCACCCCTCCACTTT CSAPLITGNNSPLHF
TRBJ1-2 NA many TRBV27 TGTGCCAGCATCTCGAAGGGGGAAGGCTACACCTTC CASISKGEGYTF
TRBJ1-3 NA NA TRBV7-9 TGTGCCAGCAGCTTAGGGACTCAGGGAAACACCATATATTTT CASSLGTQGNTIYF
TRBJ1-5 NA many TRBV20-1 TGCAGTGCTAGAGAAGGGGGGGAAAATCAGCCCCAGCATTTT CSAREGGENQPQHF
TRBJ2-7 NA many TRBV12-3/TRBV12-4 TGTGCCAGCGGACCAAACTTGCCCACCTCCTACGAGCAGTACTTC CASGPNLPTSYEQYF
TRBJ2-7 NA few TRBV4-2 TGTGCCAGCAGCCAAGATCGTGGGTTCGGAGGAAGGGGGGTCTACGAGCAGTACTTC CASSQDRGFGGRGVYEQYF
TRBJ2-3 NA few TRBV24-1 TGTGCCACCAGTCTGGGGGATACGCAGTATTTT CATSLGDTQYF
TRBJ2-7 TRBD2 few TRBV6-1 TGTGCCAGCAGTCCCGGCGGACTAGCGGGAGGGCGACCCTTC CASSPGGLAGGRPF
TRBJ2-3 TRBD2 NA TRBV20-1 TGCAGTGTCGACGGCGGGAGGGCCGCGTTGGATACGCAGTATTTT CSVDGGRAALDTQYF
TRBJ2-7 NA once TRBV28 TGTGCCAGCAGCTTGGTAGGACTCAACGAGCAGTACTTC CASSLVGLNEQYF
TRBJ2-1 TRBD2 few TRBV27 TGTGCCAGCAGCCCTCCGTCACCTAGCGGGAGAAGCGGTGAGCAGTTCTTC CASSPPSPSGRSGEQFF